This T cell receptor (beta chain) was identified in a study of control samples from healthy donors and cancer patients (dated by TCRdb to about 2020). As regards this clone: What antigen it recognizes has not been identified. No base-level quality is on record; no much larger clone is a single base apart.

V is cut by 6 bases and J by 6 bases, and the space between the germline ends is 13 bases. From a lookup of the germline V gene, CDR1 and CDR2 are MNHEY and SVGAGI. Its CDR3 holds 13 amino acids, cysteine through phenylalanine. Just the 39-base CDR3 DNA is kept, in frame starting at base 1. The method behind the library was the immunoSEQ multiplex PCR assay. TCRdb stores this immuneACCESS table with in-frame sequences only. Part of the clones is absent; in the studies checked, under half of the shortfall reflects unresolved V genes, and no reason is known for the rest. Counted in this sample were around 94,000 clones; 90% of them appeared once. Of the sample, roughly 3.4% falls within the top ten clones.

The V and J segments used are TRBV6-5 and TRBJ2-3, with the D gene not confidently named. This TCR derives from a woman aged 18-35 years in good health. Sequencing was carried out using blood. The DNA sequence is TGTGCCAGCAGGCCGTACCTGGGCGATACGCAGTATTTT. Its protein reads: CASRPYLGDTQYF.